One and the same sample provided the 16 T cell receptor beta chains below, sequenced in a study of blood T cell repertoires in COVID-19. The repertoire was sequenced with immunoSEQ multiplex PCR; TCRdb's copy has only in-frame clones and lacks some. The sample includes about 440,000 clones, nearly 90% seen only once; the top ten take just under 2%. Sequenced: PBMCs or T cells enriched from blood (not recorded which). Receptors originate from a woman under 30 with acute COVID-19.

The rearrangement links TRBV6-5 to TRBJ1-2; possible D gene TRBD1, 6 bases. Per the germline V gene, CDR1 is MNHEY and CDR2 is SVGAGI. Between the trimmed V and J ends, which lost 2 bases and 7 bases, there was a span of 14 bases. The CDR3 has 14 residues. CDR3 amino acids: CASSYTGNEAGYTF. CDR3 DNA: TGTGCCAGCAGTTACACAGGGAATGAAGCTGGCTACACCTTC.

V and J are TRBV29-1 and TRBJ2-1; perhaps TRBD2 as D (6 bases). V was trimmed by 7 bases and J by 6 bases, leaving 16 bases between them. There are 13 residues in the CDR3. The germline gives CDR1 SQVTM, CDR2 ANQGSEA. The CDR3 sequence is CSAETGRTNEQFF. The DNA for the CDR3 is TGCAGCGCTGAGACGGGGAGGACCAATGAGCAGTTCTTC.

This clone was observed a single time. J is TRBJ2-2 and V is TRBV25-1; 8 positions match TRBD2. This CDR3 has 16 residues. The germline gives CDR1 MGHDK, CDR2 SYGVNS. The trim removed 4 bases at V and 4 bases at J, leaving 8 bases unmatched. CDR3 sequence: CASSVQGLGGTGELFF. The CDR3 nucleotides read TGTGCCAGCAGTGTCCAGGGACTAGGAGGCACCGGGGAGCTGTTTTTT. Drawing the rest from reference TRBV25-1 and TRBJ2-2, the complete variable domain is EADIYQTPRYLVIGTGKKITLECSQTMGHDKMYWYQQDPGMELHLIHYSYGVNSTEKGDLSSESTVSRIRTEHFPLTLESARPSHTSQYLCASSVQGLGGTGELFFGEGSRLTVL.

The chain couples TRBV28 to TRBJ1-2; D ambiguous. Germline CDR1 and CDR2: MDHEN and SYDVKM. The CDR3 totals 14 residues. V lost 5 bases, J lost 4 bases, and 14 bases lay in between. The CDR3 DNA reads TGTGCCAGCAGTACAATCCGGGGTCCCTATGGCTACACCTTC. It translates to CASSTIRGPYGYTF.

The CDR3 region has the DNA TGTGCCAGCAGCACAGGGACAGGGGGCATTGATGGCTACACCTTC. Translation: CASSTGTGGIDGYTF. This chain uses TRBV9 with TRBJ1-2, with 12 bases lining up with TRBD1. The V gene's germline CDR1 is SGDLS and CDR2 YYNGEE. The J segment lost 6 bases and the V segment lost 4 bases, leaving 7 bases of the junction unmatched. The CDR3 has 15 amino acids.

For the CDR3, the DNA is TGCAGCGTAACTCGACAGGGGTCTTATCTTGAAGCTTTCTTT. Translation: CSVTRQGSYLEAFF. The chain recombines TRBV29-1 with TRBJ1-1, with 8 bases matching TRBD1. Germline V CDR1 and CDR2: SQVTM, ANQGSEA. V dropped 6 bases and J dropped 7; count of bases not matched to a gene: 13. The CDR3 runs to 14 residues.

The chain carries TRBV4-1 and TRBJ1-3, with D possibly TRBD1 on 5 matching bases. This CDR3 has 16 amino acids. Germline values: CDR1 MGHRA, CDR2 YSYEKL. The V end lost 3 bases, the J end lost 2 bases, and 14 bases lay between the germline ends. The CDR3 reads CASSHGGDAAGNTIYF. CDR3 nucleotides: TGCGCCAGCAGCCACGGAGGGGACGCCGCTGGAAACACCATATATTTT.

The chain uses TRBV5-4 and TRBJ1-3; D not certain. The V gene's germline CDR1 is SGHNT and CDR2 YYREEE (reference sequence). The V gene lost 7 bases and the J gene lost 4 bases, with 12 bases spanning the gap. The CDR3 has 13 amino acids. As DNA, the CDR3 is TGTGCCAGCTCCGGGGTGGGCGGAAACACCATATATTTT. Amino acid sequence: CASSGVGGNTIYF.

As regards this clone: At the DNA level, this CDR3 is encoded by other sequences in the same sample as well. The chain recombines TRBV28 with TRBJ1-1, with D maybe TRBD1 (5 bases). The CDR3 runs to 14 residues. The germline gives CDR1 MDHEN, CDR2 SYDVKM. Trimming removed 2 bases at V and 5 bases at J, with 12 bases between. Here the CDR3 reads CASSLTGGRTEAFF. For the CDR3, the DNA is TGTGCCAGCAGTTTAACTGGGGGGAGAACTGAAGCTTTCTTT. The full variable domain, with the rest looked up from reference TRBV28 and TRBJ1-1, is DVKVTQSSRYLVKRTGEKVFLECVQDMDHENMFWYRQDPGLGLRLIYFSYDVKMKEKGDIPEGYSVSREKKERFSLILESASTNQTSMYLCASSLTGGRTEAFFGQGTRLTVV.

This clone is a singleton in its sample. The chain is built from TRBV27 and TRBJ2-1; D possibly corresponds to TRBD2 (7 bases). Deletions cut 1 base from V and 8 bases from J, with 15 bases between. The CDR3 consists of 15 residues. The germline CDR1 and CDR2 sequences are MNHEY and SMNVEV (reference sequence). This chain's CDR3 is CASSLFGGHSDEQFF. CDR3 sequence (DNA): TGTGCCAGCAGTTTATTCGGGGGGCACTCCGATGAGCAGTTCTTC.

The V and J genes are TRBV27 and TRBJ2-1, with D possibly matching TRBD1 (5 bases). The germline V gene encodes CDR1 MNHEY and CDR2 SMNVEV (reference sequence). The CDR3 consists of 15 residues. The V end was cut by 4 bases, the J end by 0 bases, with 10 bases between. This CDR3 reads CASSSQGSSYNEQFF. The DNA for the CDR3 is TGTGCCAGCAGTTCGCAGGGCAGCTCCTACAATGAGCAGTTCTTC.

The chain's CDR3 is CASKEVGQITYEQYF. In DNA form, the CDR3 reads TGTGCCAGCAAAGAGGTGGGGCAGATCACCTACGAGCAGTACTTC. The chain employs TRBV27 and TRBJ2-7, with a tentative D call TRBD1 (5 bases). The CDR3 is made up of 15 amino acids. With 7 bases removed from V and 2 bases from J, the gap between germline ends came to 18 bases. CDR1 MNHEY and CDR2 SMNVEV come from the germline V gene (reference sequence).

V usage is TRBV27 and J usage is TRBJ2-7; 8 nucleotides align to TRBD2. The CDR3 length is 15 residues. Germline V gene sequence: CDR1 MNHEY, CDR2 SMNVEV (reference sequence). The V gene end was trimmed by 8 bases and the J gene end by 1 base; junction bases not matched to a gene: 10. CDR3: CASGPAGGRSYEQYF. In DNA, the CDR3 is TGTGCCAGCGGTCCGGCGGGGGGAAGGTCCTACGAGCAGTACTTC.

The gene calls are TRBV7-8 and TRBJ2-1; 9 nucleotides match TRBD2. This CDR3 has 17 residues. Germline values: CDR1 SGHVS, CDR2 FQNEAQ. J gave up 4 bases and V 2 bases, and 9 bases lay outside the gene matches. The CDR3 loop is CASSLSGGTSPYNEQFF. As DNA, the CDR3 is TGTGCCAGCAGCTTATCGGGCGGGACTAGCCCTTACAATGAGCAGTTCTTC.

The V and J genes are TRBV14 and TRBJ2-7; D possibly corresponds to TRBD1 (5 bases). Germline assignment: CDR1 SGHDN and CDR2 FVKESK. The CDR3 has 12 amino acids. V shed 2 bases and J shed 7 bases, with 9 bases lying between them. This CDR3 is CASSQPRQEQYF. DNA of the CDR3: TGTGCCAGCAGCCAACCGAGACAGGAGCAGTACTTC.

The chain is built from TRBV5-4 and TRBJ2-7; D might be TRBD1 (6 bases). CDR3 length: 15 residues. V lost 5 bases to trimming and J lost 0 bases, with 15 bases between them. Germline V gives CDR1 SGHNT, CDR2 YYREEE (reference sequence). CDR3 nucleotides: TGTGCCAGCAGTTTACAGGGCGCGGACTCCTACGAGCAGTACTTC. Translating it yields CASSLQGADSYEQYF.